This is a list of T cell receptor beta chains from one sample in a study of cytomegalovirus exposure and HLA in healthy donors. Some clones are missing from TCRdb's copy, which holds only in-frame ones; the method was immunoSEQ multiplex PCR. The sample yields 200,000 to 250,000 clones, less than 85% seen once. Sequencing used PBMCs. These receptors were collected from a man between 18 and 29 years old in good health and CMV-seronegative. Each CDR3 is given with its conserved first and last residue. D genes are given only for firm matches. A clone size is listed for some rows: how often the clone was seen (once, few, many), or a class if it is expanded.

clone_size: -; d_call: TRBD1; j_call: TRBJ1-6; v_call: TRBV28; cdr3_nt: TGTGCCAGCAGTTTTCCTCCGGGACAGGGTTACTCGTTTGGTAATTCACCCCTCCACTTT; cdr3_aa: CASSFPPGQGYSFGNSPLHF
clone_size: once; d_call: -; j_call: TRBJ2-7; v_call: TRBV7-2; cdr3_nt: TGTGCCAGCAGCCTACTGCTCGGGAGCGGCTACGAGCAGTACTTC; cdr3_aa: CASSLLLGSGYEQYF
clone_size: -; d_call: TRBD1; j_call: TRBJ1-6; v_call: TRBV13; cdr3_nt: TGTGCCAGCAGCTTCGACAGGGGTAATTCACCCCTCCACTTT; cdr3_aa: CASSFDRGNSPLHF
clone_size: -; d_call: TRBD2; j_call: TRBJ2-7; v_call: TRBV23-1; cdr3_nt: TGCGCCAGCAGTCAATCTCTCAAGGTGACTAGCGGGAGCTCCTACGAGCAGTACTTC; cdr3_aa: CASSQSLKVTSGSSYEQYF
clone_size: few; d_call: TRBD2; j_call: TRBJ2-7; v_call: TRBV7-8; cdr3_nt: TGTGCCAGCAGCCCACGACTAGCGTCGGTCTCCTACGAGCAGTACTTC; cdr3_aa: CASSPRLASVSYEQYF
clone_size: -; d_call: -; j_call: TRBJ2-2; v_call: TRBV6-1; cdr3_nt: TGTGCCAGCAGTGTAGTAGCGGAGAACACCGGGGAGCTGTTTTTT; cdr3_aa: CASSVVAENTGELFF
clone_size: -; d_call: TRBD1; j_call: TRBJ2-2; v_call: TRBV27; cdr3_nt: TGTGCCAGCAGTCCACTAGAGGGACAGGGACACACCGGGGAGCTGTTTTTT; cdr3_aa: CASSPLEGQGHTGELFF
clone_size: -; d_call: -; j_call: TRBJ2-2; v_call: TRBV5-1; cdr3_nt: TGCGCCAGCAGCTTATTGAGGGCAGACACCGGGGAGCTGTTTTTT; cdr3_aa: CASSLLRADTGELFF
clone_size: -; d_call: -; j_call: TRBJ2-1; v_call: TRBV18; cdr3_nt: TGTGCCAGCTCACCCTTGACAGTAAGCCACAATGAGCAGTTCTTC; cdr3_aa: CASSPLTVSHNEQFF
clone_size: few; d_call: TRBD2; j_call: TRBJ2-5; v_call: TRBV5-1; cdr3_nt: TGCGCCAGCAGGGCCGGGAGGGTCGATGAGACCCAGTACTTC; cdr3_aa: CASRAGRVDETQYF
clone_size: -; d_call: -; j_call: TRBJ2-6; v_call: TRBV29-1; cdr3_nt: TGCAGCGGGACTCACAGGGATCCGAGCTCTGGGGCCAACGTCCTGACTTTC; cdr3_aa: CSGTHRDPSSGANVLTF
clone_size: -; d_call: -; j_call: TRBJ2-5; v_call: TRBV4-1; cdr3_nt: TGCGCCAGCAGCCAAGATTGGCCAAGGGGTCACCAAGAGACCCAGTACTTC; cdr3_aa: CASSQDWPRGHQETQYF
clone_size: -; d_call: TRBD2; j_call: TRBJ2-7; v_call: TRBV7-3; cdr3_nt: TGTGCCAGCAGCTTAACAGGGGCGGGAGCCCCAGCCTACGAGCAGTACTTC; cdr3_aa: CASSLTGAGAPAYEQYF
clone_size: -; d_call: -; j_call: TRBJ2-7; v_call: TRBV27; cdr3_nt: TGTGCCAGCAGTTTACAGGGTGGATACGAGCAGTACTTC; cdr3_aa: CASSLQGGYEQYF
clone_size: -; d_call: TRBD1; j_call: TRBJ1-5; v_call: TRBV5-1; cdr3_nt: TGCGCCAGCAGCCTAGGGACAGGGGGTAATCAGCCCCAGCATTTT; cdr3_aa: CASSLGTGGNQPQHF
clone_size: -; d_call: -; j_call: TRBJ2-1; v_call: TRBV27; cdr3_nt: TGTGCCAGCAGGTCGTCCTACAATGAGCAGTTCTTC; cdr3_aa: CASRSSYNEQFF
clone_size: -; d_call: TRBD1; j_call: TRBJ2-2; v_call: TRBV18; cdr3_nt: TGTGCCAGCTCATCTCGACAGGGGGCATTGTCCGGGGAGCTGTTTTTT; cdr3_aa: CASSSRQGALSGELFF
clone_size: -; d_call: TRBD1; j_call: TRBJ1-2; v_call: TRBV7-8; cdr3_nt: TGTGCCAGCAGCGGACGGGGGATAGGGGGCTTTTTAGATGGCTACACCTTC; cdr3_aa: CASSGRGIGGFLDGYTF
clone_size: few; d_call: -; j_call: TRBJ1-1; v_call: TRBV25-1; cdr3_nt: TGTGCCAGCAGTGTTGGCGGTTCGGACACTGAAGCTTTCTTT; cdr3_aa: CASSVGGSDTEAFF
clone_size: -; d_call: -; j_call: TRBJ1-5; v_call: TRBV18; cdr3_nt: TGTGCCAGCTCACCAGGGGGGAGGGGTCAGCCCCAGCATTTT; cdr3_aa: CASSPGGRGQPQHF
clone_size: -; d_call: -; j_call: TRBJ1-5; v_call: TRBV27; cdr3_nt: TGTGCCAGCAGTTTAAGGCCAGGGTATAGCAATCAGCCCCAGCATTTT; cdr3_aa: CASSLRPGYSNQPQHF
clone_size: -; d_call: -; j_call: TRBJ2-2; v_call: TRBV2; cdr3_nt: TGTGCCAGCAGGGTGGGGAGCGCCGGGGAGCTGTTTTTT; cdr3_aa: CASRVGSAGELFF
clone_size: -; d_call: TRBD1; j_call: TRBJ1-2; v_call: TRBV4-1; cdr3_nt: TGCGCCAGCAGCCACTTCCCGGGGGACAGGGAAGGAGGCTACACCTTC; cdr3_aa: CASSHFPGDREGGYTF
clone_size: few; d_call: TRBD2; j_call: TRBJ2-1; v_call: TRBV27; cdr3_nt: TGTGCCAGCAGTTCCCCGGGAGGGGGGAATTTTGAGCAGTTCTTC; cdr3_aa: CASSSPGGGNFEQFF
clone_size: -; d_call: TRBD2; j_call: TRBJ2-1; v_call: TRBV5-5; cdr3_nt: TGTGCCAGCAGCCCGGGACTAGCCCCTTACAATGAGCAGTTCTTC; cdr3_aa: CASSPGLAPYNEQFF
clone_size: -; d_call: -; j_call: TRBJ1-2; v_call: TRBV7-9; cdr3_nt: TGTGCCAGCACGGGGAGGGTTGGCTACACCTTC; cdr3_aa: CASTGRVGYTF
clone_size: -; d_call: TRBD1; j_call: TRBJ1-1; v_call: TRBV7-8; cdr3_nt: TGTGCCAGCAGCCTGGGACAGGCCTCTTTCTTT; cdr3_aa: CASSLGQASFF
clone_size: -; d_call: -; j_call: TRBJ2-7; v_call: TRBV28; cdr3_nt: TGTGCCAGCAGTAACACAGGATTTCCCTCCTACGAGCAGTACTTC; cdr3_aa: CASSNTGFPSYEQYF
clone_size: -; d_call: TRBD2; j_call: TRBJ2-7; v_call: TRBV10-3; cdr3_nt: TGTGCCAGCAGTTACTCTAGCGGGAGCTCCTACGAGCAGTACTTC; cdr3_aa: CASSYSSGSSYEQYF
clone_size: once; d_call: TRBD2; j_call: TRBJ2-3; v_call: TRBV7-7; cdr3_nt: TGTGCTACGGGGCGGGGGGAAGCAGATACGCAGTATTTT; cdr3_aa: CATGRGEADTQYF
clone_size: -; d_call: TRBD1; j_call: TRBJ2-7; v_call: TRBV5-6; cdr3_nt: TGTGCCAGCAGCGCGGGACAGGGATCCGAGCAGTACTTC; cdr3_aa: CASSAGQGSEQYF
clone_size: -; d_call: -; j_call: TRBJ2-7; v_call: TRBV7-9; cdr3_nt: TGTGCCAGCAGCTTAGGAGGGCCCCTTAGGACTTACGAGCAGTACTTC; cdr3_aa: CASSLGGPLRTYEQYF
clone_size: -; d_call: -; j_call: TRBJ2-2; v_call: TRBV11-2; cdr3_nt: TGTGCCAGCAGGGACTGGGCGAACACCGGGGAGCTGTTTTTT; cdr3_aa: CASRDWANTGELFF
clone_size: -; d_call: -; j_call: TRBJ1-5; v_call: TRBV30; cdr3_nt: TGTGCCTGGAGTGTACGTGGGGGGGTCGATCAGCCCCAGCATTTT; cdr3_aa: CAWSVRGGVDQPQHF
clone_size: -; d_call: TRBD1; j_call: TRBJ2-7; v_call: TRBV7-9; cdr3_nt: TGTGCCAGCAGCTCACGGACAGGGCGCTCCTACGAGCAGTACTTC; cdr3_aa: CASSSRTGRSYEQYF
clone_size: few; d_call: TRBD1; j_call: TRBJ2-3; v_call: TRBV6-5; cdr3_nt: TGTGCCAGCAGTTTACAACAGGGGTGGACAGATACGCAGTATTTT; cdr3_aa: CASSLQQGWTDTQYF
clone_size: few; d_call: -; j_call: TRBJ1-3; v_call: TRBV5-1; cdr3_nt: TGCGCCAGCAGGCCCATCGGGGGAAACACCATATATTTT; cdr3_aa: CASRPIGGNTIYF
clone_size: few; d_call: -; j_call: TRBJ2-1; v_call: TRBV29-1; cdr3_nt: TGCAGCGTTGGTTGGACTTACTCCTCCTACAATGAGCAGTTCTTC; cdr3_aa: CSVGWTYSSYNEQFF
clone_size: -; d_call: TRBD1; j_call: TRBJ2-2; v_call: TRBV19; cdr3_nt: TGTGCCAGTAGGCCGACAGGGTGGAAAACCGGGGAGCTGTTTTTT; cdr3_aa: CASRPTGWKTGELFF
clone_size: few; d_call: -; j_call: TRBJ1-1; v_call: TRBV6-1; cdr3_nt: TGTGCCAGCAGTGTAGGTAGGGGGGGCTTCACTGAAGCTTTCTTT; cdr3_aa: CASSVGRGGFTEAFF